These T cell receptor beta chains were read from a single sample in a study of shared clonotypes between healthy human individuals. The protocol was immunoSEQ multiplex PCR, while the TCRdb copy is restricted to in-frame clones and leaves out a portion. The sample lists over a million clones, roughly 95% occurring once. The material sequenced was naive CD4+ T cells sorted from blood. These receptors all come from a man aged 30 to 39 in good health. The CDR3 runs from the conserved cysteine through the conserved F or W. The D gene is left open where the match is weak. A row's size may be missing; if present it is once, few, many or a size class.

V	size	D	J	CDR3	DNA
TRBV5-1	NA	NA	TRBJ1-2	CASSLPGGGYGYTF	TGCGCCAGCAGCCTCCCTGGGGGAGGCTATGGCTACACCTTC
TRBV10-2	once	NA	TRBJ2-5	CASRPRAVQETQYF	TGCGCCAGCCGACCACGGGCCGTCCAAGAGACCCAGTACTTC
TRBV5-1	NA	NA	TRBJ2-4	CASSLGSVLAKNIQYF	TGCGCCAGCAGCTTGGGATCTGTGCTAGCCAAAAACATTCAGTACTTC
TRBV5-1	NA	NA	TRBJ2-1	CASSGDKGPHGQFF	TGCGCCAGCAGCGGGGACAAGGGGCCCCACGGGCAGTTCTTC
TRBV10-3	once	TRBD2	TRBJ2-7	CAISAGGGGSYEQYF	TGTGCCATCAGTGCCGGAGGCGGGGGTTCCTACGAGCAGTACTTC
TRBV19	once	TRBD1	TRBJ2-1	CASSYDSDRGGNEQFF	TGTGCCAGTAGCTATGATTCGGACAGGGGGGGCAATGAGCAGTTCTTC
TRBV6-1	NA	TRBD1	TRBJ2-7	CASSQGTGSLYEQYF	TGTGCCAGCAGTCAGGGGACAGGGAGCCTCTACGAGCAGTACTTC
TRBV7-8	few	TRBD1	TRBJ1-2	CASSLDPGQGFGYTF	TGTGCCAGCAGCTTAGACCCGGGACAGGGGTTCGGCTACACCTTC
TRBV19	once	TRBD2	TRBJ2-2	CASSIEAGRTGELFF	TGTGCCAGTAGTATTGAAGCGGGGCGCACCGGGGAGCTGTTTTTT
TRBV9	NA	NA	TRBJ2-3	CASGGDGGLAGRTDTQYF	TGTGCCAGCGGCGGCGATGGGGGGCTGGCCGGACGCACAGATACGCAGTATTTT
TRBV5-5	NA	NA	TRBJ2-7	CASSLDSGSEQYF	TGTGCCAGCAGCTTGGATTCAGGGTCCGAGCAGTACTTC
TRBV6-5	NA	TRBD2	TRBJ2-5	CASSYDSGSRTQYF	TGTGCCAGCAGTTACGATAGCGGGAGCAGGACCCAGTACTTC
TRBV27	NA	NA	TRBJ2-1	CASRPNTVREQFF	TGTGCCAGCAGACCTAATACGGTACGTGAGCAGTTCTTC
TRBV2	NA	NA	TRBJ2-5	CASKKRVIGSRETQYF	TGTGCCAGCAAAAAACGCGTCATAGGTAGCCGGGAGACCCAGTACTTC
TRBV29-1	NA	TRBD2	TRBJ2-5	CSALGLAGAQETQYF	TGCAGCGCTTTGGGACTAGCGGGAGCACAAGAGACCCAGTACTTC
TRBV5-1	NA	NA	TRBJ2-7	CASSLAPLRAGAYEQYF	TGCGCCAGCAGCTTGGCCCCTTTAAGGGCAGGGGCCTACGAGCAGTACTTC
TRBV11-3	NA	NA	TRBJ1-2	CASSFFPYGSPYGYTF	TGTGCCAGCAGCTTTTTTCCATATGGCAGTCCCTATGGCTACACCTTC
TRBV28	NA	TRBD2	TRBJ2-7	CASSSLFSGWTRNEQYF	TGTGCCAGCAGTTCCCTATTTAGCGGGTGGACTCGGAACGAGCAGTACTTC
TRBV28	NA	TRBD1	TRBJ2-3	CASTGRGFGDTQYF	TGTGCCAGCACAGGCAGGGGGTTTGGGGATACGCAGTATTTT
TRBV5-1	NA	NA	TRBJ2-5	CASSLAGAGETQYF	TGCGCCAGCAGCTTGGCGGGGGCAGGGGAGACCCAGTACTTC
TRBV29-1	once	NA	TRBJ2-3	CSVDGTPGSDTQYF	TGCAGCGTTGATGGGACCCCCGGGTCAGATACGCAGTATTTT
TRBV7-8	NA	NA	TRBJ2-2	CASSLKPYTGELFF	TGTGCCAGCAGCTTAAAGCCTTACACCGGGGAGCTGTTTTTT
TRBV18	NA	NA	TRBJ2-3	CASSPQSADTQYF	TGTGCCAGCTCACCACAAAGTGCAGATACGCAGTATTTT
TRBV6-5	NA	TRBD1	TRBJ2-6	CATRQGHSGANVLTF	TGTGCCACCCGACAGGGACACTCTGGGGCCAACGTCCTGACTTTC
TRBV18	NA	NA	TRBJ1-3	CASSPSRRAAGNTIYF	TGTGCCAGCTCACCATCCAGGAGGGCGGCTGGAAACACCATATATTTT
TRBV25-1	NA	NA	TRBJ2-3	CASSETRATDTQYF	TGTGCCAGCAGTGAAACAAGGGCAACAGATACGCAGTATTTT
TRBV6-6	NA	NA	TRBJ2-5	CASSYRSRGQETQYF	TGTGCCAGCAGTTACCGGTCAAGAGGACAAGAGACCCAGTACTTC
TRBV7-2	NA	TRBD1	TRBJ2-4	CASSLTGQINIQYF	TGTGCCAGCAGCTTAACGGGACAGATAAACATTCAGTACTTC
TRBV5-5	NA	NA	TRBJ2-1	CASSLGRGRYEQFF	TGTGCCAGCAGCTTGGGGCGGGGTCGTTATGAGCAGTTCTTC
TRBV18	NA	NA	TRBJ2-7	CASSPRTGTYEQYF	TGTGCCAGCTCACCACGGACGGGAACCTACGAGCAGTACTTC
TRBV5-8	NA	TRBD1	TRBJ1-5	CASSLGDRSNQPQHF	TGTGCCAGCAGCTTGGGGGACAGGAGTAATCAGCCCCAGCATTTT
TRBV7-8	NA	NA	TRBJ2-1	CASSLRGNTEQFF	TGTGCCAGCAGCTTGCGGGGCAACACTGAGCAGTTCTTC
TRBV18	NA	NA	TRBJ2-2	CASSQSSGSTGELFF	TGTGCCAGCTCCCAGTCGTCCGGGAGCACCGGGGAGCTGTTTTTT
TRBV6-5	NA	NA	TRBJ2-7	CASTPSQGNEQYF	TGTGCCAGCACCCCGTCCCAGGGCAACGAGCAGTACTTC
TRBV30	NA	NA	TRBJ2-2	CAWSGLPNTGELFF	TGTGCCTGGAGCGGACTGCCGAACACCGGGGAGCTGTTTTTT
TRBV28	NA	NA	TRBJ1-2	CAYRGANNYGYTF	TGTGCCTACCGCGGTGCGAACAACTATGGCTACACCTTC
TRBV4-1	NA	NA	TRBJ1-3	CASNQFIGSLNTIYF	TGCGCCAGCAACCAATTCATAGGGAGCTTGAACACCATATATTTT
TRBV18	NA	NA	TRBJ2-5	CASSPQGWRQETQYF	TGTGCCAGCTCACCCCAGGGTTGGAGGCAAGAGACCCAGTACTTC
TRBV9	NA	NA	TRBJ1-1	CASSGTVTSEAFF	TGTGCCAGCAGCGGGACGGTCACGTCTGAAGCTTTCTTT
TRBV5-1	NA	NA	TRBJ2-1	CASSLASLSYNEQFF	TGCGCCAGCAGCTTAGCTAGCCTCTCCTACAATGAGCAGTTCTTC
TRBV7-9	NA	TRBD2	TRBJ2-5	CASSHVGGALAGQETQYF	TGTGCCAGCAGTCACGTCGGGGGGGCACTAGCGGGCCAAGAGACCCAGTACTTC
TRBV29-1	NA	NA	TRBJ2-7	CSVGYQDTAYEQYF	TGCAGCGTTGGGTATCAGGATACGGCTTACGAGCAGTACTTC